The source of this T cell receptor (beta chain) is a study of control samples from healthy donors and cancer patients (dated by TCRdb to the early 2020s). The library was obtained by the immunoSEQ multiplex PCR assay. TCRdb took this table from immuneACCESS and kept in-frame rearrangements with V and J called. Such tables lack part of the clones; where checked against another copy, unresolved V genes explain under half of the gap, and the rest is unexplained. The sample contains about 150,000 clones, roughly 93% of them found a single time. In total, the top ten clones hold less than 6% of the sample. The CDR3 measures 16 amino acids from cysteine to phenylalanine. The sequence is cut down to CDR3 DNA, 48 bases in frame from base 1. The junction carries 19 bases between V and J, which are trimmed by 3 bases and 8 bases respectively. CDR1 and CDR2 (SEHNR, FQNEAQ) derive from the germline V gene (reference sequence).

Concerning this clone itself: Its antigen remains undetermined. Nothing much larger sits one base from this clone, and base qualities are not available.

The chain is encoded by TRBV7-9 joined to TRBJ1-4; there is no confident call for the D gene. The receptor was isolated from a man aged 18-30 years in good health. Sequencing was done on a sample of blood. The DNA sequence reads TGTGCCAGCAGCTTTACCGGATATGGGTTTAAAGAAAAACTGTTTTTT. This yields the protein CASSFTGYGFKEKLFF.